These 19 T cell receptor beta chains were sequenced from one sample in a study of cytomegalovirus exposure and HLA in healthy donors. Clones were sequenced by immunoSEQ multiplex PCR, and TCRdb holds only the in-frame ones, with some missing. Here the sample spans around 300,000 clones, roughly 85% being singletons. Sequencing was done on a sample of PBMCs. The source is a woman under 30 in good health and CMV-seronegative.

This chain connects TRBV6-5 to TRBJ2-7; 8 bases align to TRBD1. This CDR3 is 14 amino acids long. J lost 0 bases, V lost 7 bases, and 5 bases had no gene match. Germline CDR1 reads MNHEY; CDR2 reads SVGAGI. CDR3 nucleotides: TGTGCCAGCATCCTTGGACAGGGCTCCTACGAGCAGTACTTC. Amino acid sequence: CASILGQGSYEQYF.

This rearrangement joins TRBV2 to TRBJ1-1, with unresolved D. The CDR3 spans 13 residues. V was shortened by 7 bases and J by 5 bases, with 14 bases between the two germline ends. From germline, CDR1 is SNHLY and CDR2 FYNNEI. This chain's CDR3 is CASTGPGSTEAFF. CDR3 nucleotide sequence: TGTGCCAGCACTGGGCCTGGATCGACTGAAGCTTTCTTT. The whole variable domain, remainder taken from reference TRBV2 and TRBJ1-1, is EPEVTQTPSHQVTQMGQEVILRCVPISNHLYFYWYRQILGQKVEFLVSFYNNEISEKSEIFDDQFSVERPDGSNFTLKIRSTKLEDSAMYFCASTGPGSTEAFFGQGTRLTVV.

The chain is built from TRBV19 and TRBJ1-2; the match to TRBD1 covers 7 bases. Losses at the gene ends were 5 bases for V and 4 bases for J; bases not matched to a gene: 4. Germline-derived CDR1 and CDR2 are LNHDA and SQIVND (reference sequence). The CDR3 has 13 residues. The CDR3 bases are TGTGCCAGTAGTCTGAGGGACAGCTATGGCTACACCTTC. This translates into CASSLRDSYGYTF.

The chain links TRBV4-3 to TRBJ1-2; a weak D match, TRBD1 (6 bases). This CDR3 is 16 amino acids long. Trimming shortened V by 1 base and J by 4 bases, and 16 bases separated the two germline ends. Germline V CDR1 and CDR2: LGHNA, YSLEER. The CDR3 bases are TGCGCCAGCAGCCAAGCCCCGGGGGGCTTAGTCTATGGCTACACCTTC. Its protein product is CASSQAPGGLVYGYTF.

The gene calls are TRBV7-3 and TRBJ1-1; 7 bases align to TRBD1. This CDR3 spans 20 amino acids. Per germline, CDR1 SGHTA and CDR2 FQGTGA. J was trimmed by 0 bases and V by 2 bases; bases with no gene match: 18. The CDR3 sequence: CASSLYPDPGQRDMNTEAFF. DNA of the CDR3: TGTGCCAGCAGCTTATACCCAGACCCGGGACAGAGAGACATGAACACTGAAGCTTTCTTT. The variable domain in full, with the rest retrieved from reference TRBV7-3 and TRBJ1-1, is GAGVSQTPSNKVTEKGKYVELRCDPISGHTALYWYRQSLGQGPEFLIYFQGTGAADDSGLPNDRFFAVRPEGSVSTLKIQRTERGDSAVYLCASSLYPDPGQRDMNTEAFFGQGTRLTVV.

The rearrangement links TRBV4-1 to TRBJ2-7, with D possibly matching TRBD1 (6 bases). Germline CDR1 MGHRA, CDR2 YSYEKL. Trimming stripped 3 bases from V and 3 bases from J, with 12 bases between. This CDR3 has 14 amino acids. For the CDR3, the DNA is TGCGCCAGCAGCCAGGGGGCGGCGATCTACGAGCAGTACTTC. Protein sequence: CASSQGAAIYEQYF.

This sequence joins TRBV7-9 and TRBJ1-6, with 8 nucleotides matching TRBD1. The CDR3 runs 15 residues. V dropped 1 base and J dropped 12; count of bases not matched to a gene: 8. Germline CDR1 reads SEHNR; CDR2 reads FQNEAQ (reference sequence). CDR3 nucleotides: TGTGCCAGCAGCTTAGGCGGCAGGGGGCGAGTACCCCTCCACTTT. This sequence encodes CASSLGGRGRVPLHF. The whole variable domain, filled in from reference TRBV7-9 and TRBJ1-6, reads DTGVSQNPRHKITKRGQNVTFRCDPISEHNRLYWYRQTLGQGPEFLTYFQNEAQLEKSRLLSDRFSAERPKGSFSTLEIQRTEQGDSAMYLCASSLGGRGRVPLHFGNGTRLTVT.

This rearrangement joins TRBV11-2 to TRBJ1-1; 8 nucleotides line up with TRBD1. CDR1 is SGHAT and CDR2 is FQNNGV in the germline V gene. V lost 2 bases to trimming and J lost 4 bases; unmatched junction nucleotides: 15. The CDR3 covers 18 residues. The CDR3 spells CASSLFAGGGSMITEAFF. The CDR3 region has the DNA TGTGCCAGCAGCTTATTTGCAGGGGGCGGATCTATGATCACTGAAGCTTTCTTT.

This rearrangement joins TRBV7-2 to TRBJ1-2, with TRBD1 identical over 9 bases. The junction had 6 bases not matched to a gene; V was cut back by 2 bases and J by 5 bases. This CDR3 comprises 15 residues. Germline-derived CDR1 and CDR2 are SGHTA and FQGNSA. The DNA for the CDR3 is TGTGCCAGCAGCTTAAGGACAGGGGAAGGGTATGGCTACACCTTC. The encoded protein is CASSLRTGEGYGYTF.

The genes are TRBV28 and TRBJ1-1, with 8 nucleotides matching TRBD1. The CDR3 length is 18 residues. Germline CDR1 is MDHEN and CDR2 is SYDVKM. The ends lost 5 bases at V and 0 bases at J; junction bases unmatched: 14. The CDR3 DNA reads as TGTGCCAGCAGTGTACAGGGGGATCTTACGCGGATGAACACTGAAGCTTTCTTT. Translating it yields CASSVQGDLTRMNTEAFF.

This clone has only a few counts. V usage is TRBV5-1 and J usage is TRBJ2-1, with no clear D. V gave up 0 bases and J gave up 2 bases, with 12 bases separating them. The V gene's germline CDR1 is SGHRS and CDR2 YFSETQ. The CDR3 is made up of 16 amino acids. The CDR3 DNA follows: TGCGCCAGCAGCTTGGCGACTGCCACCCCCTACAATGAGCAGTTCTTC. Translated: CASSLATATPYNEQFF.

This clone was detected a few times. The J gene is TRBJ1-4, the V gene TRBV2; perhaps TRBD1 as D (6 bases). Germline V lookup: CDR1 SNHLY, CDR2 FYNNEI. This CDR3 has 15 amino acids. V was shortened by 5 bases and J by 8 bases, with 18 bases between the two germline ends. The CDR3 DNA sequence: TGTGCCAGCAGTAACAACCGGGACATGGGCGAAAAACTGTTTTTT. Protein sequence: CASSNNRDMGEKLFF.

This clone was observed a few times. The rearrangement links TRBV9 to TRBJ1-1; TRBD1 agrees at 8 bases. The CDR3 runs to 14 residues. Germline values: CDR1 SGDLS, CDR2 YYNGEE. V dropped 2 bases and J dropped 5; count of bases not matched to a gene: 5. The chain's CDR3 is CASSVDRGDTEAFF. The CDR3 bases are TGTGCCAGCAGCGTCGACAGGGGAGATACTGAAGCTTTCTTT.

In the case of this clone: This sample includes further DNA sequences coding for the same CDR3. V is TRBV4-3 and J is TRBJ2-7; D is undetermined. This CDR3 spans 14 amino acids. CDR1 is LGHNA and CDR2 is YSLEER in the germline V gene. V shed 1 base and J shed 0 bases, with 7 bases lying between them. CDR3 sequence: CASSQVGSSYEQYF. CDR3 DNA: TGCGCCAGCAGCCAAGTGGGCAGCTCCTACGAGCAGTACTTC.

The V and J genes are TRBV27 and TRBJ2-5, with 9 bases aligning to TRBD1. With 1 base clipped from V and 4 bases from J, the junction kept 1 base outside the gene matches. The CDR3 is made up of 14 amino acids. From germline, CDR1 is MNHEY and CDR2 SMNVEV (reference sequence). CDR3 region: CASSLLDRGETQYF. The CDR3 DNA reads TGTGCCAGCAGTTTATTGGACAGGGGAGAGACCCAGTACTTC.

A single count supports this clone. The V gene is TRBV19, the J gene TRBJ1-6, with 7 bases that match TRBD1. Germline values: CDR1 LNHDA, CDR2 SQIVND (reference sequence). This CDR3 has 14 amino acids. V shed 4 bases, J shed 6 bases, and the junction held 3 bases outside the gene matches. The CDR3 spells CASSNRGPNSPLHF. The CDR3 DNA reads as TGTGCCAGTAGTAACAGGGGTCCTAATTCACCCCTCCACTTT. Complete variable domain (other parts from reference TRBV19 and TRBJ1-6): DGGITQSPKYLFRKEGQNVTLSCEQNLNHDAMYWYRQDPGQGLRLIYYSQIVNDFQKGDIAEGYSVSREKKESFPLTVTSAQKNPTAFYLCASSNRGPNSPLHFGNGTRLTVT.

The chain links TRBV5-8 to TRBJ2-1; 7 nucleotides agree with TRBD1. The CDR3 spans 15 residues. V trimming: 4 bases; J trimming: 6 bases; junction bases outside the gene matches: 10. Germline V gives CDR1 SGHTS, CDR2 YDEGEE. CDR3 sequence: CASSKGQISSNEQFF. For the CDR3, the DNA is TGTGCCAGCAGCAAGGGACAGATCTCGTCCAATGAGCAGTTCTTC. Full variable domain (rest looked up from reference TRBV5-8 and TRBJ2-1): EAGVTQSPTHLIKTRGQQATLRCSPISGHTSVYWYQQALGLGLQFLLWYDEGEERNRGNFPPRFSGRQFPNYSSELNVNALELEDSALYLCASSKGQISSNEQFFGPGTRLTVL.

The rearrangement links TRBV28 to TRBJ1-2; possibly TRBD1 for D (5 bases). This CDR3 comprises 15 residues. V was pared by 6 bases and J by 4 bases, with 18 bases between. CDR1 is MDHEN and CDR2 is SYDVKM in the germline V gene. CDR3 nucleotide sequence: TGTGCCAGCAGCACGACAGCCGTAATCCCCTATGGCTACACCTTC. Its protein product is CASSTTAVIPYGYTF.

The chain has TRBV5-5 and TRBJ2-7; 7 bases map to TRBD2. Trimming cost V 4 bases and J 2 bases; bases outside gene matches: 6. This CDR3 spans 14 amino acids. Looked up from germline, CDR1 is SGHKS and CDR2 is YYEKEE (reference sequence). This chain's CDR3 is CASSAGLGPYEQYF. In DNA form, the CDR3 reads TGTGCCAGCAGCGCAGGACTAGGCCCCTACGAGCAGTACTTC.